Below, one T cell receptor (beta chain) is given with its context. The CDR3 extends over 15 amino acids. V shed 0 bases and J shed 8 bases, with 11 bases lying between them. This sample is part of a study of blood T cell repertoires in COVID-19. Measured with immunoSEQ multiplex PCR; TCRdb has only the in-frame clones, and not every one. Of 220,000 or so clones in the sample, approximately 85% were seen once. V gene TRBV23-1 combines with J gene TRBJ1-6; D unresolved. TRBV23-1 is an open reading frame whose function is uncertain. The clonotype originates from an elderly woman with COVID-19, enrolled during active disease. Sequencing was carried out using peripheral blood. CDR3 region: CASSQSVPWHSPLHF. The CDR3 nucleotides are TGCGCCAGCAGTCAATCGGTCCCTTGGCATTCACCCCTCCACTTT.